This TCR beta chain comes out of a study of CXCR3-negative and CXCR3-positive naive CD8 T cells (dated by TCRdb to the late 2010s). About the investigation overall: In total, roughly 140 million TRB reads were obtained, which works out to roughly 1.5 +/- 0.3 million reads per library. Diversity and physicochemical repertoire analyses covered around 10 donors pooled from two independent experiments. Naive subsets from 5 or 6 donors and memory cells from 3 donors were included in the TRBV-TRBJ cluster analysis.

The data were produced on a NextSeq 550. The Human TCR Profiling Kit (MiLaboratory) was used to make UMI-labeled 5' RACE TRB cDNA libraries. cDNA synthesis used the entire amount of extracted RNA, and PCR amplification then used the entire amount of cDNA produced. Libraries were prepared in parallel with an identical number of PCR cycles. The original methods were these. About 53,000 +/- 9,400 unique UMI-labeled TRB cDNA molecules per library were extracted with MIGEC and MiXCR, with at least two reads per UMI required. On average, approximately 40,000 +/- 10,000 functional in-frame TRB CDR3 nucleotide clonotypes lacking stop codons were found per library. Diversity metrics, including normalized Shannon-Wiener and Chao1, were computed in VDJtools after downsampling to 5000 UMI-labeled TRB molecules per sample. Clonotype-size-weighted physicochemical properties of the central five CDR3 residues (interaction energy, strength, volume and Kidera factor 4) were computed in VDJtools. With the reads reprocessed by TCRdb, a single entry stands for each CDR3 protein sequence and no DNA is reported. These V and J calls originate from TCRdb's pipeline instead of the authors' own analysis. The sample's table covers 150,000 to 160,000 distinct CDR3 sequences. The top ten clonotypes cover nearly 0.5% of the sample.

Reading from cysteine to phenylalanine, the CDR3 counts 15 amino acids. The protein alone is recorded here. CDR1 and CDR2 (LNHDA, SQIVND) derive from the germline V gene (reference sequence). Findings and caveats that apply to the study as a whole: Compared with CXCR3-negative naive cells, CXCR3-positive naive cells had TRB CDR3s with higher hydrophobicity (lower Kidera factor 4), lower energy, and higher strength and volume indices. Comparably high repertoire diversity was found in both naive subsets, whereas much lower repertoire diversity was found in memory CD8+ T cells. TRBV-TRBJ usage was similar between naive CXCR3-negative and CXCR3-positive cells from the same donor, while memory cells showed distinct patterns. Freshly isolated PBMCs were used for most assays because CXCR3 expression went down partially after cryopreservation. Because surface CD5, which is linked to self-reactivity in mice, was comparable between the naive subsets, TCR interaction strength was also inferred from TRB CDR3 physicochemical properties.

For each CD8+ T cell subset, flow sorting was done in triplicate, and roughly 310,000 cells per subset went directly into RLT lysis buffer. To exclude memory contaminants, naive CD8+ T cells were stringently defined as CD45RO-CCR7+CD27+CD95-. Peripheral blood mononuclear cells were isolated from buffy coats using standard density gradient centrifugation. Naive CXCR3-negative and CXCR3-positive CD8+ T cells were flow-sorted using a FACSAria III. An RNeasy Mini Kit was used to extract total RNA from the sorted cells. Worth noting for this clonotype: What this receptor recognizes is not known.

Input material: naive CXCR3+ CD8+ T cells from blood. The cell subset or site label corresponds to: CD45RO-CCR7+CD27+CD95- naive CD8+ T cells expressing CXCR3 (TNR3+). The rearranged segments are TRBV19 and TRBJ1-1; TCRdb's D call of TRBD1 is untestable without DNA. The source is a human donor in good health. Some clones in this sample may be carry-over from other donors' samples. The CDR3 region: CASSVPRDSDTEAFF.